One sample yielded the 24 T cell receptor beta chains listed below, sequenced in a study of blood T cell repertoires in COVID-19 (dated by TCRdb to 2019 to 2021). Receptors were amplified or captured by the immunoSEQ multiplex PCR assay. Entries here come from immuneACCESS through TCRdb and include only in-frame sequences with V and J called. Some clones fail to appear in such tables; in the studies checked, an unresolved V gene covers under half of the shortfall, and the cause of the remainder is unknown. For this sample the table gives 95,000 to 100,000 clones, of which 85% were detected only once. In total, the top ten clones hold 1.5% to 2% of the sample. Specimen: peripheral blood. The receptors originated from a woman between 70 and 85 years old with active or convalescent COVID-19.

J is TRBJ2-1 and V is TRBV11-3; 7 bases agree with TRBD2. The germline V gene encodes CDR1 SGHNT and CDR2 YENEEA. With V trimmed by 5 bases and J by 10 bases, 11 bases remained unmatched. The CDR3 is 14 amino acids. The CDR3 protein is CASSLKAGRDEQFF. The CDR3 region has the DNA TGTGCCAGCAGCCTAAAAGCGGGAAGGGACGAGCAGTTCTTC.

The CDR3 loop reads CASRNTYEQYF. The DNA of the CDR3 is TGTGCCAGCAGAAACACCTACGAGCAGTACTTC. The rearrangement uses TRBV2 and TRBJ2-7; D is unresolved. Trimming stripped 6 bases from V and 2 bases from J, with 5 bases between. This CDR3 is built from 11 residues. In germline, CDR1 is SNHLY, CDR2 FYNNEI.

The chain carries TRBV27 and TRBJ1-2; D perhaps matches TRBD1 (5 bases). The CDR3 consists of 13 residues. Per germline, CDR1 MNHEY and CDR2 SMNVEV (reference sequence). Trimming shortened V by 0 bases and J by 7 bases, and 9 bases separated the two germline ends. The CDR3 is CASSLSGGSGYTF. For the CDR3, the DNA is TGTGCCAGCAGTTTATCGGGGGGTTCTGGCTACACCTTC.

CDR3: CSASRASGNNDEQFF. CDR3 sequence (DNA): TGCAGTGCTAGTAGGGCTAGCGGAAATAACGATGAGCAGTTCTTC. The chain links TRBV20-1 to TRBJ2-1; 7 bases align to TRBD2. CDR3 size: 15 residues. V was pared by 3 bases and J by 8 bases, with 13 bases of the junction left unmatched. Germline V gene sequence: CDR1 DFQATT, CDR2 SNEGSKA (reference sequence).

The V gene is TRBV30, the J gene TRBJ1-6; D uncertain. The CDR3 is 15 residues long. Germline lookup yields CDR1 GTSNPN and CDR2 SVGIG (reference sequence). Trimming took off 3 bases at V and 0 bases at J, with 9 bases between the two ends. The CDR3 region has the DNA TGTGCCTGGAGATCGGTAAACTCCTATAATTCACCCCTCCACTTT. It specifies CAWRSVNSYNSPLHF.

The chain is built from TRBV24-1 and TRBJ1-2; 9 bases line up with TRBD1. Germline CDR1 is KGHDR and CDR2 is SFDVKD. V shed 3 bases and J 5 bases; nucleotides not matched to a gene: 6. The CDR3 is 15 amino acids. The CDR3 region has the DNA TGTGCCACCAGTGATCGGACAGGGGTACGATATGGCTACACCTTC. The encoded protein is CATSDRTGVRYGYTF.

The chain links TRBV5-1 to TRBJ2-3; D remains ambiguous. Per germline, CDR1 SGHRS and CDR2 YFSETQ. This CDR3 comprises 15 residues. Deletions cut 0 bases from V and 1 base from J, with 9 bases between. Here the CDR3 DNA reads TGCGCCAGCAGCTTGGTTAGTACCGGCACAGATACGCAGTATTTT. This sequence encodes CASSLVSTGTDTQYF.

The chain carries TRBV7-2 and TRBJ1-5, with D hard to call. The CDR3 loop spans 13 amino acids. Germline CDR1 is SGHTA and CDR2 is FQGNSA. Deletions cut 5 bases from V and 7 bases from J, with 12 bases between. The CDR3 protein is CASSQSGRQPQHF. CDR3 bases: TGTGCCAGCAGCCAAAGTGGCCGACAGCCCCAGCATTTT.

This chain connects TRBV6-5 to TRBJ2-3; 12 nucleotides align to TRBD2. Germline loops: CDR1 MNHEY, CDR2 SVGAGI. This CDR3 is built from 16 residues. With 4 bases clipped from V and 5 bases from J, the junction kept 7 bases outside the gene matches. CDR3 bases: TGTGCCAGCAGTTCCTCTAGCGGGGGGGCGAGAGATACGCAGTATTTT. This gives the protein CASSSSSGGARDTQYF.

The CDR3 region has the DNA TGTGCCTGGGAAGGGGGCGCGCGAGGGTCACCCCTCCACTTT. Its translation: CAWEGGARGSPLHF. J is TRBJ1-6 and V is TRBV30, with 7 nucleotides matching TRBD1. J was trimmed by 10 bases and V by 5 bases; bases with no gene match: 11. The CDR3 spans 14 residues. Germline assignment: CDR1 GTSNPN and CDR2 SVGIG (reference sequence).

The V call is TRBV7-2, the J call TRBJ2-3; maybe TRBD1 (6 bases). CDR1 and CDR2 from the germline V gene are SGHTA and FQGNSA. Trimming shortened V by 3 bases and J by 1 base, and 11 bases separated the two germline ends. The CDR3 length is 15 residues. The CDR3 DNA sequence: TGTGCCAGCAGCTTGGACAGCGCTGGCACAGATACGCAGTATTTT. Translating gives CASSLDSAGTDTQYF.

The rearrangement links TRBV9 to TRBJ2-2, with D maybe TRBD2 (6 bases). Germline loops: CDR1 SGDLS, CDR2 YYNGEE. This CDR3 is built from 16 residues. V lost 5 bases to trimming and J lost 6 bases, with 20 bases between them. CDR3 sequence: CASSRALVGSAGELFF. CDR3 DNA sequence: TGTGCCAGCAGTCGTGCCCTGGTCGGGAGCGCCGGGGAGCTGTTTTTT.

J is TRBJ2-1 and V is TRBV12-3 or TRBV12-4, with 7 bases matching TRBD1. Trimming at V came to 5 bases and at J to 8 bases, leaving 6 bases not matched to a gene. CDR3 size: 13 residues. Written as DNA, the CDR3 is TGTGCCAGCAGTATCAACAGGGGCGATGAGCAGTTCTTC. It encodes CASSINRGDEQFF.

This chain links TRBV3-1 (or the pseudogene TRBV3-2) with TRBJ2-7; the match to TRBD2 covers 16 bases. The CDR3 consists of 18 residues. V dropped 2 bases and J dropped 4; count of bases not matched to a gene: 8. Germline CDR1 LGHDT, CDR2 YNNKEL (reference sequence). This chain's CDR3 is CASSQSGLAGGPIYEQYF. The CDR3 DNA reads TGTGCCAGCAGCCAATCGGGACTAGCGGGGGGGCCTATTTACGAGCAGTACTTC.

The J gene is TRBJ1-2, the V gene TRBV28; no reliable D call. V was pared by 5 bases and J by 5 bases, with 6 bases between. CDR3 size: 11 residues. Germline CDR1 and CDR2: MDHEN and SYDVKM. The CDR3 DNA sequence: TGTGCCAGCAGTGGCGGGTATGGCTACACCTTC. This encodes CASSGGYGYTF.

This chain connects TRBV5-1 to TRBJ2-7, with TRBD1 matching over 11 bases. CDR1 is SGHRS, CDR2 YFSETQ, per germline. The CDR3 covers 15 residues. The J segment lost 3 bases and the V segment lost 2 bases, leaving 4 bases of the junction unmatched. The CDR3 DNA sequence: TGCGCCAGCAGCTTCACCGGGACAGGGGGCTACGAGCAGTACTTC. As protein: CASSFTGTGGYEQYF.

V and J are TRBV5-6 and TRBJ1-6; 10 bases align to TRBD1. V lost 4 bases to trimming and J lost 9 bases; unmatched junction nucleotides: 4. Germline CDR1 and CDR2: SGHDT and YYEEEE. The CDR3 totals 14 residues. In DNA form, the CDR3 reads TGTGCCAGCAGCCCGGACAGGGGGGGTTCACCCCTCCACTTT. Amino acid sequence: CASSPDRGGSPLHF.

The chain links TRBV7-2 to TRBJ1-5; D may be TRBD1 (6 bases). The V end was cut by 2 bases, the J end by 3 bases, with 8 bases between. The CDR3 is 14 residues long. Germline-derived CDR1 and CDR2 are SGHTA and FQGNSA. CDR3 sequence: CASSLNRANQPQHF. In nucleotides, the CDR3 is TGTGCCAGCAGCTTAAACAGGGCCAATCAGCCCCAGCATTTT.

This clone has just one count. This chain joins TRBV5-1 and TRBJ2-1, with D maybe TRBD1 (5 bases). The CDR3 spans 12 residues. The ends were cut back, 4 bases at V and 10 bases at J, with 12 bases in the middle. Germline V gives CDR1 SGHRS, CDR2 YFSETQ. The CDR3 DNA reads as TGCGCCAGCAGCCCTCAGGGAAACGAGCAGTTCTTC. It specifies CASSPQGNEQFF. Filled out from reference TRBV5-1 and TRBJ2-1, the complete variable domain reads KAGVTQTPRYLIKTRGQQVTLSCSPISGHRSVSWYQQTPGQGLQFLFEYFSETQRNKGNFPGRFSGRQFSNSRSEMNVSTLELGDSALYLCASSPQGNEQFFGPGTRLTVL.

This chain joins TRBV4-3 and TRBJ1-2; D unresolved. The germline V gene has CDR1 LGHNA and CDR2 YSLEER. The ends were cut back, 0 bases at V and 7 bases at J, with 9 bases in the middle. The CDR3 spans 13 residues. The CDR3 here is CASSQDSGIGYTF. CDR3 coding DNA: TGCGCCAGCAGCCAAGACTCCGGGATTGGCTACACCTTC.

In its sample, this clone was seen a few times. The genes are TRBV6-4 and TRBJ2-7; TRBD2 matches 7 bases. The V and J ends lost 0 bases and 4 bases, in that order; junction bases with no gene match: 12. Germline CDR1 reads MRHNA; CDR2 reads SNTAGT. The CDR3 is 17 amino acids. The CDR3 sequence: CASSDSTGAGVRYEQYF. Here the CDR3 DNA reads TGTGCCAGCAGTGACTCAACTGGGGCGGGAGTTCGTTACGAGCAGTACTTC.

This clone was seen only a few times. This chain's CDR3 is CASSQGGQGNQPQHF. The CDR3 bases are TGCGCCAGCAGCCAAGGGGGACAGGGCAATCAGCCCCAGCATTTT. The chain carries TRBV4-3 and TRBJ1-5; TRBD1 matches 8 bases. Germline trimming cut 1 base from V and 2 bases from J; bases unmatched to any gene: 1. This CDR3 spans 15 amino acids. Per germline, CDR1 LGHNA and CDR2 YSLEER.

This clone has a single count. The sample contains more than one DNA sequence encoding this CDR3. The chain recombines TRBV15 with TRBJ1-1; D unresolved. Trimming shortened V by 0 bases and J by 1 base, and 9 bases separated the two germline ends. The CDR3 is made up of 15 amino acids. Germline V lookup: CDR1 LNHNV, CDR2 YYDKDF (reference sequence). The CDR3 is CATSRDGAKNTEAFF. CDR3 bases: TGTGCCACCAGCAGAGATGGAGCAAAGAACACTGAAGCTTTCTTT.

V is TRBV3-1 (or the pseudogene TRBV3-2) and J is TRBJ2-7; 7 bases fit TRBD1. The CDR3 runs 19 residues. V gave up 0 bases and J gave up 0 bases; unmatched junction bases: 14. Per germline, CDR1 LGHDT and CDR2 YNNKEL (reference sequence). As DNA, the CDR3 is TGTGCCAGCAGCCAAGATCTGGGCTCGAGACGGGACAGCTCCTACGAGCAGTACTTC. Its translation: CASSQDLGSRRDSSYEQYF.